This passage covers 16 T cell receptor beta chains from one sample sequenced in a study of T cells in Graves' hyperthyroidism and ophthalmopathy. TCR beta CDR3 sequences were amplified from RNA transcripts. With the HTBI primer set, the TCR CDR3 went through a first round of RT-PCR. TCRdb re-called the multiplex PCR reads with MiXCR, one entry per CDR3 protein. The data hold 610,000 or so distinct CDR3 sequences, with under 60% observed a single time. What was sequenced was peripheral blood or thyroid tissue (not recorded which). These receptors were collected from a young woman with Graves' hyperthyroidism.

In its sample, this clonotype was seen many times. The J gene is TRBJ2-5, the V gene TRBV5-4; tentative D call: TRBD1 (7 bases). Germline lookup yields CDR1 SGHNT and CDR2 YYREEE (reference sequence). V lost 3 bases and J lost 4, with 13 bases in between. This CDR3 is 14 amino acids long. CDR3 region: CASSSRRDRETQYF. DNA of the CDR3: TGTGCCAGCAGCTCGAGGCGGGACAGAGAGACCCAGTACTTC.

This clonotype was counted a single time. Being one base from a much bigger clone, this may be a read error. The chain uses TRBV7-9 and TRBJ2-7; the match to TRBD1 covers 8 bases. Trimming cost V 0 bases and J 5 bases; bases outside gene matches: 6. This CDR3 has 15 residues. Germline values: CDR1 SEHNR, CDR2 FQNEAQ (reference sequence). The CDR3 nucleotides read TGTGCCAGCAGCTTAGCAACAGGGGACAGGCACGAGCAGTACTTC. Translated, it gives CASSLATGDRHEQYF.

This clonotype was observed a handful of times. The chain employs TRBV2 and TRBJ2-1; perhaps D is TRBD1 or TRBD2 (5 bases each). Germline loops: CDR1 SNHLY, CDR2 FYNNEI. This CDR3 is built from 12 residues. The CDR3 region has the DNA TGTGTCACCCCGGGGCAAGGCGGTGAGCAGTTCTTC. This sequence encodes CVTPGQGGEQFF.

The sample holds one count of this clonotype. The V gene is TRBV24-1, the J gene TRBJ2-5; D is possibly TRBD1 or TRBD2 (5 bases each). The CDR3 is 15 amino acids. Germline V gives CDR1 KGHDR, CDR2 SFDVKD. Deletions cut 3 bases from V and 1 base from J, with 11 bases between. The CDR3 spells CATSDPDGAQETQYF. The CDR3 region has the DNA TGTGCCACCAGTGATCCTGACGGGGCCCAAGAGACCCAGTACTTC.

This clonotype was seen once. The chain carries TRBV15 and TRBJ1-4, with 7 bases aligning to TRBD1. CDR3 length: 12 amino acids. Trimming cost V 5 bases and J 11 bases; bases outside gene matches: 5. Germline V gives CDR1 LNHNV, CDR2 YYDKDF (reference sequence). The CDR3 DNA sequence: TGTGCCACCAGCTTCCGGGACAGCAAACTGTTTTTT. Its protein is CATSFRDSKLFF.

This clonotype has only a few counts. The chain links TRBV12-3 or TRBV12-4 to TRBJ2-7; tentatively, D is TRBD2 (6 bases). Trimming pared 7 bases from V and 4 bases from J, leaving 23 bases between. CDR3 length equals 16 residues. The chain's CDR3 is CASTPGGVPMRYEQYF. CDR3 DNA sequence: TGTGCCAGCACTCCCGGAGGGGTCCCGATGCGGTACGAGCAGTACTTC.

The table lists this clonotype with a few counts. The chain recombines TRBV12-3 or TRBV12-4 with TRBJ2-2; TRBD1 is a possible D gene (5 bases). Trimming removed 2 bases at V and 1 base at J, with 8 bases between. CDR3 length equals 15 residues. The CDR3 DNA reads as TGTGCCAGCAGTTTACTGGGGCTGAACACCGGGGAGCTGTTTTTT. It is translated as CASSLLGLNTGELFF.

There are a few counts of this clonotype. V gene TRBV15 combines with J gene TRBJ2-3; TRBD2 might be the D (6 bases). Germline V gene data show CDR1 as LNHNV and CDR2 as YYDKDF (reference sequence). The V end was cut by 6 bases, the J end by 0 bases, with 13 bases between. This CDR3 comprises 15 residues. The CDR3 sequence: CATSISGGSTDTQYF. CDR3 coding DNA: TGTGCCACCAGTATTAGCGGAGGGAGCACAGATACGCAGTATTTT.

This clonotype was detected many times. The genes are TRBV4-3 and TRBJ1-4; TRBD1 matches at 7 bases. V shed 1 base and J 8 bases; nucleotides not matched to a gene: 7. This CDR3 comprises 15 residues. Germline V gene sequence: CDR1 LGHNA, CDR2 YSLEER. CDR3 residues: CASSQGTGRGEKLFF. In nucleotides, the CDR3 is TGCGCCAGCAGCCAAGGGACAGGCCGAGGAGAAAAACTGTTTTTT.

The chain has TRBV10-3 and TRBJ1-4, with D possibly TRBD1 on 5 matching bases. The CDR3 loop spans 12 amino acids. Deletions cut 6 bases from V and 7 bases from J, with 9 bases between. CDR1 is ENHRY, CDR2 SYGVKD, per germline. The CDR3 bases are TGTGCCATCAGGCCGGGACGTGAAAAACTGTTTTTT. Protein: CAIRPGREKLFF.

This clonotype was seen at least ten times. The V gene is TRBV12-5, the J gene TRBJ1-5, with a tentative D call TRBD1 (5 bases). Looked up from germline, CDR1 is LGHNT and CDR2 is FRNRAP. Trimming removed 2 bases at V and 4 bases at J, with 12 bases between. The length of the CDR3 is 15 residues. The CDR3 is CASGLRAGGNQPQHF. The CDR3 DNA sequence: TGTGCTAGTGGTTTGCGGGCTGGGGGGAATCAGCCCCAGCATTTT.

This clonotype occurred many times. The chain uses TRBV12-3 or TRBV12-4 and TRBJ1-1; perhaps TRBD1 as D (5 bases). The length of the CDR3 is 14 residues. V was trimmed by 6 bases and J by 0 bases, leaving 11 bases between them. CDR3 protein: CASRPSGMNTEAFF. The CDR3 DNA reads TGTGCCAGCAGGCCTTCAGGGATGAACACTGAAGCTTTCTTT.

This clonotype showed up just a few times. The chain has TRBV7-2 and TRBJ2-7; D not certain. This CDR3 comprises 11 residues. Trimming cost V 6 bases and J 7 bases, with 10 bases left between them. Per the germline V gene, CDR1 is SGHTA and CDR2 is FQGNSA. Here the CDR3 reads CASRKLGEQYF. CDR3 nucleotides: TGTGCCAGCAGAAAGTTGGGGGAGCAGTACTTC.

The rearrangement uses TRBV15 and TRBJ2-5, with TRBD2 matching over 9 bases. With 3 bases clipped from V and 4 bases from J, the junction kept 3 bases outside the gene matches. The CDR3 totals 14 residues. Germline V gene data show CDR1 as LNHNV and CDR2 as YYDKDF (reference sequence). The chain's CDR3 is CATSRAGGRETQYF. CDR3 sequence (DNA): TGTGCCACCAGCAGGGCGGGAGGGCGAGAGACCCAGTACTTC.

V and J are TRBV15 and TRBJ2-2; 8 nucleotides match TRBD1. The CDR3 sequence is 14 residues long. Germline V lookup: CDR1 LNHNV, CDR2 YYDKDF (reference sequence). The J segment lost 3 bases and the V segment lost 3 bases, leaving 0 bases of the junction unmatched. The CDR3 protein is CATSRTGDTGELFF. For the CDR3, the DNA is TGTGCCACCAGCAGGACAGGGGACACCGGGGAGCTGTTTTTT.

On this clonotype: The junction departs from germline at one end; a sequencing error may be responsible. The rearrangement joins TRBV5-4 to TRBJ1-1; no clear D. This CDR3 is 13 amino acids long. Germline V gene lookup returns CDR1 SGHNT and CDR2 YYREEE (reference sequence). The CDR3 sequence: CASNLGMNTEAFF. The CDR3 region has the DNA TGTGCCAGCAACTTGGGGATGAACACTGAAGCTTTCTTT.